The 4 T cell receptor beta chains below all came from one sample that was sequenced in a study of patients and donors after allogeneic stem cell transplantation. TCRdb passed the RT-PCR reads through MiXCR, listing each CDR3 protein once. The sample records approximately 20,000 distinct CDR3 sequences, 4.9% being singletons. Sequenced input: blood, either unsorted or a sorted T cell fraction (not recorded which). These TCRs come from a human donor who was either an allogeneic HSCT recipient or a stem cell or donor lymphocyte infusion donor (not recorded which). It is not recorded whose cells these are; they may come from a transplant donor.

This clonotype was observed at least ten times. The chain combines TRBV28 with TRBJ2-5; TRBD1 agrees at 7 bases. With 4 bases clipped from V and 2 bases from J, the junction kept 7 bases outside the gene matches. The CDR3 runs to 15 residues. Germline assignment: CDR1 MDHEN and CDR2 SYDVKM. This chain's CDR3 is CASSSQGTAQETQYF. In nucleotides, the CDR3 is TGTGCCAGCAGTTCCCAAGGGACAGCACAAGAGACCCAGTACTTC.

The sample holds many counts of this clonotype. V and J are TRBV12-3 or TRBV12-4 and TRBJ2-1; 11 nucleotides align to TRBD2. V lost 10 bases, J lost 0 bases, and 8 bases stayed unmatched. This CDR3 comprises 16 residues. CDR3 in DNA: TGTGCCACTGAGACTAGCGGGGTAGGCTCCTACAATGAGCAGTTCTTC. This codes for CATETSGVGSYNEQFF.

This clonotype showed up many times. V usage is TRBV6-1 and J usage is TRBJ2-1; 9 bases are a match to TRBD2. The CDR3 sequence is 14 residues long. The V and J ends lost 6 bases and 8 bases, in that order; junction bases with no gene match: 8. Looked up from germline, CDR1 is MNHNS and CDR2 is SASEGT. CDR3 residues: CASRMGLAMDEQFF. DNA of the CDR3: TGTGCCAGCAGAATGGGACTAGCTATGGATGAGCAGTTCTTC.

This clonotype appeared many times. This CDR3 reads CASTLTGLTTEAFF. DNA of the CDR3: TGCGCCAGCACCCTGACAGGATTAACCACTGAAGCTTTCTTT. This sequence joins TRBV4-1 and TRBJ1-1, with D tentatively TRBD1 (6 bases). Germline-derived CDR1 and CDR2 are MGHRA and YSYEKL. CDR3 length equals 14 residues. The V and J ends lost 7 bases and 4 bases respectively, with 16 bases between them.